Listed below are T cell receptor beta chains from one sample, sequenced in a study of cytomegalovirus exposure and HLA in healthy donors. The method was immunoSEQ multiplex PCR; TCRdb's version includes in-frame clones alone and lacks a portion of them. Of some 130,000 clones listed, around 80% are singletons. Material: PBMCs. Every receptor here comes from a female donor in good health and CMV-seronegative. Both conserved end residues are part of each CDR3. Fields, in order: clone size, J gene, V gene, D gene, CDR3 protein, CDR3 DNA. The D gene is left open where the match is weak. Clone size appears in some rows only: once, few, many, or a class for an expanded clone.

- TRBJ1-1 TRBV18 - CASSASGNTEAFF TGTGCCAGCTCAGCCTCAGGGAACACTGAAGCTTTCTTT
- TRBJ2-1 TRBV7-6 TRBD2 CASSIGIAGTGHQFF TGTGCCAGCAGCATTGGAATAGCGGGGACCGGTCATCAGTTCTTC
- TRBJ1-4 TRBV6-1 TRBD1 CASTTDRGIEKLFF TGTGCCAGCACCACGGACAGGGGGATAGAAAAACTGTTTTTT
few TRBJ2-2 TRBV11-3 TRBD1 CASSWGQRSTGELFF TGTGCCAGCAGCTGGGGACAGCGATCTACCGGGGAGCTGTTTTTT
- TRBJ1-2 TRBV4-2 TRBD1 CASSQDRGQYGYTF TGTGCCAGCAGCCAGGACAGGGGGCAATATGGCTACACCTTC
few TRBJ1-1 TRBV10-3 - CAISDGNRVNTEAFF TGTGCCATCAGTGACGGGAACAGGGTGAACACTGAAGCTTTCTTT
- TRBJ1-1 TRBV28 TRBD1 CASSFPRDSEAFF TGTGCCAGCAGTTTCCCCCGGGACAGTGAAGCTTTCTTT
- TRBJ1-2 TRBV28 - CASSLGRGRWYGYTF TGTGCCAGCAGTTTAGGGCGGGGGCGCTGGTATGGCTACACCTTC
- TRBJ2-3 TRBV7-6 TRBD2 CASSKMTPAGGADTQYF TGTGCCAGCAGCAAAATGACCCCAGCGGGAGGCGCAGATACGCAGTATTTT
once TRBJ1-2 TRBV12-5 TRBD1 CASGLDTGTGGPNYGYTF TGTGCTAGTGGTTTGGATACCGGGACAGGGGGGCCGAACTATGGCTACACCTTC
- TRBJ2-1 TRBV2 TRBD2 CASSDLAGGMDEQFF TGTGCCAGCAGTGACCTAGCGGGAGGTATGGATGAGCAGTTCTTC
- TRBJ1-2 TRBV27 - CASSLIGVRGDYGYTF TGTGCCAGCAGTTTAATCGGAGTCAGGGGTGACTATGGCTACACCTTC
few TRBJ2-3 TRBV28 - CASSLVSTDTQYF TGTGCCAGCAGCCTCGTTAGCACAGATACGCAGTATTTT
once TRBJ2-2 TRBV4-3 - CASSQDTYSSEELFF TGCGCCAGCAGCCAAGATACGTACAGCTCGGAGGAGCTGTTTTTT
- TRBJ2-7 TRBV5-5 - CASSVVTGTGLYEQYF TGTGCCAGCAGCGTAGTCACCGGGACGGGACTCTACGAGCAGTACTTC
once TRBJ1-5 TRBV30 TRBD1 CAWSRGSTGANQPQHF TGTGCCTGGAGCCGCGGATCGACAGGGGCGAATCAGCCCCAGCATTTT
- TRBJ2-5 TRBV9 TRBD1 CASSVQGGDETQYF TGTGCCAGCAGCGTACAAGGGGGCGATGAGACCCAGTACTTC
- TRBJ1-1 TRBV14 - CASSQGAGIDTEAFF TGTGCCAGCAGCCAAGGTGCGGGGATTGACACTGAAGCTTTCTTT
- TRBJ2-4 TRBV4-3 - CASSRAGSGLNIQYF TGCGCCAGCAGCCGAGCCGGGTCGGGTTTAAACATTCAGTACTTC
- TRBJ2-7 TRBV19 - CASSIARFNEQYF TGTGCCAGTAGTATTGCCAGGTTCAACGAGCAGTACTTC
- TRBJ2-7 TRBV29-1 TRBD2 CSVAGLAGPRDEQYF TGCAGCGTTGCGGGACTAGCGGGGCCGAGGGACGAGCAGTACTTC
- TRBJ1-3 TRBV6-5 - CASSYTVPIGNTIYF TGTGCCAGCAGTTACACCGTCCCTATCGGAAACACCATATATTTT
- TRBJ2-1 TRBV2 - CASSELAAYNEQFF TGTGCCAGCAGTGAACTAGCAGCATACAATGAGCAGTTCTTC
- TRBJ2-7 TRBV9 TRBD2 CASSPRIAGVNEQYF TGTGCCAGCAGCCCACGGATAGCGGGAGTTAACGAGCAGTACTTC
- TRBJ2-1 TRBV6-1 TRBD2 CASSEKPPGLAPSPGQFF TGTGCCAGCAGTGAGAAGCCCCCGGGACTAGCGCCGTCGCCGGGGCAGTTCTTC
- TRBJ1-5 TRBV4-2 - CASSQAAGAGNQPQHF TGTGCCAGCAGCCAAGCGGCAGGAGCGGGCAATCAGCCCCAGCATTTT
few TRBJ1-1 TRBV12-5 - CASGLPGNTEAFF TGTGCTAGTGGTTTGCCAGGGAACACTGAAGCTTTCTTT
once TRBJ2-1 TRBV5-6 - CASSSQRRGYNEQFF TGTGCCAGCAGCTCTCAGAGGAGGGGATACAATGAGCAGTTCTTC
- TRBJ2-7 TRBV5-6 - CASSLEGEASYEQYF TGTGCCAGCAGCTTGGAGGGAGAAGCAAGCTACGAGCAGTACTTC
- TRBJ2-1 TRBV11-3 TRBD2 CASSPREGNEQFF TGTGCCAGCAGCCCCAGGGAGGGCAATGAGCAGTTCTTC
- TRBJ1-2 TRBV28 - CASSLGAGVFDGYTF TGTGCCAGCAGTTTAGGGGCAGGGGTATTCGATGGCTACACCTTC
- TRBJ1-3 TRBV28 - CASTLSGNTIYF TGTGCCAGCACCCTGAGTGGAAACACCATATATTTT
few TRBJ2-5 TRBV4-2 TRBD1 CASSQDRGRGGETQYF TGTGCCAGCAGCCAAGACAGGGGGCGGGGAGGAGAGACCCAGTACTTC
- TRBJ2-1 TRBV9 TRBD2 CASSGTSGHSYNEQFF TGTGCCAGCAGCGGGACTAGCGGGCACTCCTACAATGAGCAGTTCTTC
- TRBJ2-1 TRBV6-1 TRBD1 CASRTGSYNEQFF TGTGCCAGCAGGACAGGGTCCTACAATGAGCAGTTCTTC
once TRBJ2-7 TRBV5-4 TRBD1 CASSRDRGDEQYF TGTGCCAGCAGCAGAGACAGGGGAGACGAGCAGTACTTC
- TRBJ2-5 TRBV4-2 - CASSHGSPFTGGETQYF TGTGCCAGCAGCCACGGCTCCCCATTCACCGGGGGAGAGACCCAGTACTTC
- TRBJ1-1 TRBV4-3 - CASSPRLAGYTTEAFF TGCGCCAGCAGCCCTAGACTTGCAGGGTATACCACTGAAGCTTTCTTT
- TRBJ1-4 TRBV7-8 TRBD1 CASSLSIGTAVNEKLFF TGTGCCAGCAGCCTTAGTATAGGGACAGCAGTTAATGAAAAACTGTTTTTT
few TRBJ1-5 TRBV2 TRBD1 CASSVRTGWAQPQHF TGTGCCAGCAGTGTAAGGACAGGGTGGGCTCAGCCCCAGCATTTT
few TRBJ2-7 TRBV6-5 TRBD2 CASSYVAGGPHEQYF TGTGCCAGCAGTTACGTGGCGGGAGGGCCCCATGAGCAGTACTTC
- TRBJ2-7 TRBV5-1 - CASSFRGFDEQYF TGCGCCAGCAGCTTTCGGGGGTTCGACGAGCAGTACTTC
- TRBJ1-1 TRBV7-2 - CASSFTGTEAFF TGTGCCAGCAGCTTTACAGGAACGGAAGCTTTCTTT
once TRBJ2-7 TRBV4-3 TRBD1 CASSPFGGQGRPGEQYF TGCGCCAGCAGCCCCTTCGGGGGACAGGGGCGTCCGGGCGAGCAGTACTTC
- TRBJ2-6 TRBV2 TRBD1 CASSETGTEHSGANVLTF TGTGCCAGCAGTGAAACCGGGACAGAACACTCTGGGGCCAACGTCCTGACTTTC
- TRBJ1-2 TRBV5-4 - CASSLGGQGLNYGYTF TGTGCCAGCAGCTTGGGTGGGCAGGGCCTTAACTATGGCTACACCTTC
- TRBJ2-1 TRBV28 - CASSTRPTDNEQFF TGTGCCAGCAGTACACGTCCCACCGACAATGAGCAGTTCTTC
- TRBJ2-5 TRBV27 TRBD1 CASSLSGGTQETQYF TGTGCCAGCAGTTTGTCAGGGGGAACACAAGAGACCCAGTACTTC
- TRBJ2-1 TRBV11-3 TRBD2 CASSFASGRGNEQFF TGTGCCAGCAGCTTTGCTAGCGGGAGGGGGAATGAGCAGTTCTTC
- TRBJ2-5 TRBV10-3 TRBD2 CAISAPSGRAEETQYF TGTGCCATCAGTGCCCCTAGCGGGAGGGCCGAAGAGACCCAGTACTTC
- TRBJ2-7 TRBV4-3 TRBD2 CASSHLLAGTYEQYF TGCGCCAGCAGCCACCTCCTAGCGGGTACCTACGAGCAGTACTTC
- TRBJ1-5 TRBV27 - CASSFGGQPQHF TGTGCCAGCAGTTTCGGGGGACAGCCCCAGCATTTT
- TRBJ2-1 TRBV28 TRBD2 CASTPGGGSYNEQFF TGTGCCAGCACCCCGGGCGGGGGTTCCTACAATGAGCAGTTCTTC
once TRBJ2-1 TRBV19 - CASSTGTLFYNEQFF TGTGCCAGTAGTACCGGGACTCTTTTCTACAATGAGCAGTTCTTC
- TRBJ2-1 TRBV6-5 - CASTRPPEGYNEQFF TGTGCCAGCACACGACCACCTGAGGGATACAATGAGCAGTTCTTC